These 31 T cell receptor beta chains originate from one sample sequenced in a study of shared clonotypes between healthy human individuals. The naive CD8 fraction comprised CD45RO-negative cells positively selected for CCR7 and excluded terminally differentiated effector memory CD45RA+ cells. Repertoires were generated with immunoSEQ multiplex PCR, while TCRdb's copy carries only in-frame clones and drops some. Counted here are about 2.2 million clones, around 93% occurring once; the ten biggest clones make up about 1.6%. The sample was naive CD8+ T cells from PBMCs. The receptors shown here come from a man in his late teens or twenties in good health. Some clones in this sample may be carry-over from other donors' samples.

J is TRBJ2-1 and V is TRBV27, with D unresolved. Germline CDR1 and CDR2: MNHEY and SMNVEV (reference sequence). Trimming cost V 2 bases and J 7 bases, with 9 bases left between them. The CDR3 consists of 13 residues. The CDR3 coding sequence is TGTGCCAGCAGTTTAATTGGGCTAAATGAGCAGTTCTTC. Its protein product is CASSLIGLNEQFF.

This chain links TRBV7-9 with TRBJ2-5; D is possibly TRBD2 (6 bases). This CDR3 region has 12 residues. Germline lookup yields CDR1 SEHNR and CDR2 FQNEAQ (reference sequence). With 5 bases removed from V and 4 bases from J, the gap between germline ends came to 8 bases. The CDR3 DNA follows: TGTGCCAGCAGCCAGACTAGAGAGACCCAGTACTTC. Residues: CASSQTRETQYF.

This chain joins TRBV7-8 and TRBJ1-2, with D uncertain. CDR1 SGHVS and CDR2 FQNEAQ come from the germline V gene. The CDR3 has 15 amino acids. Trimming left V 2 bases short and J 6 bases short, with 16 bases between. This CDR3 reads CASSLSVSPIHGYTF. DNA for the CDR3: TGTGCCAGCAGCTTATCAGTGAGTCCCATACATGGCTACACCTTC.

This clone was seen only once. This chain uses TRBV7-9 with TRBJ2-3, with 9 bases fitting TRBD1. The V gene's germline CDR1 is SEHNR and CDR2 FQNEAQ (reference sequence). V dropped 1 base and J dropped 3; count of bases not matched to a gene: 2. The CDR3 covers 15 residues. CDR3 bases: TGTGCCAGCAGCTTAGGACAGGGGGTTACAGATACGCAGTATTTT. It specifies CASSLGQGVTDTQYF.

As to this clone: Within the sample, other DNA sequences also encode this same CDR3. The gene calls are TRBV27 and TRBJ2-7; D is ambiguous. Germline assignment: CDR1 MNHEY and CDR2 SMNVEV (reference sequence). The CDR3 contains 13 residues. With 5 bases removed from V and 0 bases from J, the gap between germline ends came to 8 bases. As DNA, the CDR3 is TGTGCCAGCAGTCTGGGTATCTCCTACGAGCAGTACTTC. Its protein product is CASSLGISYEQYF.

V is TRBV27 and J is TRBJ1-4; D is perhaps TRBD1 (5 bases). In germline, CDR1 is MNHEY, CDR2 SMNVEV (reference sequence). CDR3 size: 15 residues. V was pared by 6 bases and J by 2 bases, with 13 bases between. CDR3 loop: CASSPKGFTNEKLFF. CDR3 coding DNA: TGTGCCAGCAGCCCCAAGGGGTTCACTAATGAAAAACTGTTTTTT.

The chain has TRBV28 and TRBJ2-7; weak D call: TRBD1 (6 bases). From germline, CDR1 is MDHEN and CDR2 SYDVKM. The CDR3 covers 14 residues. V shed 3 bases and J shed 3 bases, with 12 bases lying between them. CDR3 residues: CASSLQPDSYEQYF. The CDR3 nucleotides read TGTGCCAGCAGTTTGCAACCGGACAGCTACGAGCAGTACTTC.

This sequence joins TRBV5-5 and TRBJ2-7; 11 bases are a match to TRBD2. The CDR3 consists of 20 residues. V dropped 1 base and J dropped 3; count of bases not matched to a gene: 18. Germline V gives CDR1 SGHKS, CDR2 YYEKEE (reference sequence). As DNA, the CDR3 is TGTGCCAGCAGCTTGAGTCGGTCCCCGGACCTACTAGCGGGAGTCTACGAGCAGTACTTC. Translating gives CASSLSRSPDLLAGVYEQYF.

In its sample, this clone was seen once. The J gene is TRBJ2-7, the V gene TRBV7-6; TRBD2 agrees at 11 bases. With V trimmed by 4 bases and J by 5 bases, 7 bases remained unmatched. Germline loops: CDR1 SGHVS, CDR2 FNYEAQ. The CDR3 runs 15 residues. The CDR3 nucleotides read TGTGCCAGCAGCTCAATAGCGGGAGGGCGGCACGAGCAGTACTTC. It encodes CASSSIAGGRHEQYF. Supplemented by reference TRBV7-6 and TRBJ2-7, the full variable domain reads GAGVSQSPRYKVTKRGQDVALRCDPISGHVSLYWYRQALGQGPEFLTYFNYEAQQDKSGLPNDRFSAERPEGSISTLTIQRTEQRDSAMYRCASSSIAGGRHEQYFGPGTRLTVT.

The rearrangement joins TRBV9 to TRBJ2-3, with 10 bases matching TRBD2. V shed 3 bases, J shed 6 bases, and the junction held 10 bases outside the gene matches. The germline gives CDR1 SGDLS, CDR2 YYNGEE. This CDR3 is 16 amino acids long. CDR3 loop: CASSEDSGRRLDTQYF. The CDR3 nucleotides read TGTGCCAGCAGCGAAGATAGCGGGAGGAGGTTGGATACGCAGTATTTT.

The chain is built from TRBV15 and TRBJ2-1, with D possibly matching TRBD2 (5 bases). V was pared by 5 bases and J by 0 bases, with 8 bases between. Germline V CDR1 and CDR2: LNHNV, YYDKDF (reference sequence). The CDR3 length is 14 residues. The DNA of the CDR3 is TGTGCCACCAGCGCCGGGATCTCCTACAATGAGCAGTTCTTC. Translating it yields CATSAGISYNEQFF.

The rearrangement links TRBV28 to TRBJ1-5; D not certain. Germline V gives CDR1 MDHEN, CDR2 SYDVKM. V lost 2 bases, J lost 3 bases, and 8 bases lay in between. The CDR3 is 14 amino acids. CDR3 DNA sequence: TGTGCCAGCAGTTTACCATACACCAATCAGCCCCAGCATTTT. This codes for CASSLPYTNQPQHF. Together with reference TRBV28 and TRBJ1-5, the CDR3 gives the full variable domain: DVKVTQSSRYLVKRTGEKVFLECVQDMDHENMFWYRQDPGLGLRLIYFSYDVKMKEKGDIPEGYSVSREKKERFSLILESASTNQTSMYLCASSLPYTNQPQHFGDGTRLSIL.

About this clone itself: The sample holds other DNA sequences that translate to the same CDR3. The chain has TRBV13 and TRBJ2-5; D ambiguous. This CDR3 comprises 11 residues. V lost 3 bases and J lost 5, with 4 bases in between. In germline, CDR1 is PRHDT, CDR2 FYEKMQ (reference sequence). Here the CDR3 DNA reads TGTGCCAGCAGCTTCCAGGAGACCCAGTACTTC. As protein: CASSFQETQYF.

This chain joins TRBV19 and TRBJ1-1; no reliable D call. In germline, CDR1 is LNHDA, CDR2 SQIVND (reference sequence). Trimming stripped 5 bases from V and 11 bases from J, with 15 bases between. This CDR3 has 12 residues. The chain's CDR3 is CASSPPVEWAFF. CDR3 coding DNA: TGTGCCAGTAGTCCACCGGTCGAGTGGGCTTTCTTT. The full variable domain, its missing parts supplied by reference TRBV19 and TRBJ1-1, is DGGITQSPKYLFRKEGQNVTLSCEQNLNHDAMYWYRQDPGQGLRLIYYSQIVNDFQKGDIAEGYSVSREKKESFPLTVTSAQKNPTAFYLCASSPPVEWAFFGQGTRLTVV.

In its sample, this clone was seen once. The chain combines TRBV29-1 with TRBJ2-5; 7 bases fit TRBD1. The DNA matches TRBJ2-7 better at its end, which makes the J call doubtful. This CDR3 spans 13 amino acids. Germline V CDR1 and CDR2: SQVTM, ANQGSEA. CDR3 amino acids: CSVGQGEGYEQYF. The CDR3 region has the DNA TGCAGCGTTGGACAGGGAGAAGGGTACGAGCAGTACTTC.

The chain is built from TRBV7-9 and TRBJ2-7; D is possibly TRBD2 (6 bases). Trimming removed 5 bases at V and 7 bases at J, with 12 bases between. The CDR3 has 12 residues. The germline V gene has CDR1 SEHNR and CDR2 FQNEAQ (reference sequence). CDR3 residues: CASSLPGEEQYF. The CDR3 coding sequence is TGTGCCAGCAGCCTTCCGGGGGAAGAGCAGTACTTC.

This chain uses TRBV12-5 with TRBJ2-5; D ambiguous. Trimming cost V 1 base and J 8 bases, with 8 bases left between them. This CDR3 is built from 12 residues. Germline V CDR1 and CDR2: LGHNT, FRNRAP. The CDR3 nucleotides are TGTGCTAGTGGTTTGGGGACCGGTACCCAGTACTTC. Residues: CASGLGTGTQYF.

The chain has TRBV28 and TRBJ1-3, with 8 bases that match TRBD1. V was clipped by 6 bases and J by 7 bases; unmatched bases: 5. The CDR3 is 13 residues long. Germline loops: CDR1 MDHEN, CDR2 SYDVKM. CDR3 protein: CASRTTGANTIYF. DNA for the CDR3: TGTGCCAGCAGGACGACAGGGGCGAACACCATATATTTT.

In this sample, this clone turned up once. The chain links TRBV7-7 to TRBJ2-1; TRBD2 is a possible D gene (6 bases). The length of the CDR3 is 16 residues. Trimming took 2 bases from V and 4 from J, leaving 15 bases between them. CDR1 is SSHAT and CDR2 is FNYEAQ in the germline V gene (reference sequence). DNA of the CDR3: TGTGCCAGCAGCTTATACGAGGGCGGGAATTACAATGAGCAGTTCTTC. Protein sequence: CASSLYEGGNYNEQFF.

Turning to this clone: Other DNA sequences within the sample encode an identical CDR3. This rearrangement joins TRBV27 to TRBJ2-1; TRBD2 matches 8 bases. Germline V gene lookup returns CDR1 MNHEY and CDR2 SMNVEV (reference sequence). The length of the CDR3 is 15 residues. With 0 bases clipped from V and 2 bases from J, the junction kept 0 bases outside the gene matches. Here the CDR3 DNA reads TGTGCCAGCAGTTTATCAGCGGGGGCCTACAATGAGCAGTTCTTC. Amino acid sequence: CASSLSAGAYNEQFF.

The V gene is TRBV4-1, the J gene TRBJ2-7, with D possibly matching TRBD1 (5 bases). Germline CDR1 reads MGHRA; CDR2 reads YSYEKL. Trimming stripped 0 bases from V and 0 bases from J, with 15 bases between. This CDR3 contains 17 residues. CDR3 residues: CASSQEFETEASYEQYF. CDR3 DNA: TGCGCCAGCAGCCAAGAGTTCGAGACAGAAGCCTCCTACGAGCAGTACTTC.

In the case of this clone: A read error may account for a junction end that differs from germline. The rearrangement uses TRBV10-2 and TRBJ1-1; D not resolved. The V gene's germline CDR1 is WSHSY and CDR2 SAAADI. The CDR3 covers 13 residues. The DNA of the CDR3 is TGCGCCAGCAGTGAGTCGGGGAACGCTGAAGCTTTCTTT. As protein: CASSESGNAEAFF.

The gene calls are TRBV5-6 and TRBJ1-6; D gene ambiguous. CDR3 length equals 13 residues. Germline V gene data show CDR1 as SGHDT and CDR2 as YYEEEE. V lost 0 bases to trimming and J lost 11 bases, with 9 bases between them. The CDR3, as DNA: TGTGCCAGCAGCTTGGGCGACAATCCACCCCTCCACTTT. It yields the protein CASSLGDNPPLHF. The full variable domain, completed using reference TRBV5-6 and TRBJ1-6, is DAGVTQSPTHLIKTRGQQVTLRCSPKSGHDTVSWYQQALGQGPQFIFQYYEEEERQRGNFPDRFSGHQFPNYSSELNVNALLLGDSALYLCASSLGDNPPLHFGNGTRLTVT.

The chain recombines TRBV28 with TRBJ1-1, with D unresolved. Per germline, CDR1 MDHEN and CDR2 SYDVKM. The CDR3 length is 15 residues. V was pared by 5 bases and J by 0 bases, with 13 bases between. CDR3 in DNA: TGTGCCAGCAGTACAGTTCGGCGCATGAACACTGAAGCTTTCTTT. It specifies CASSTVRRMNTEAFF. The complete variable domain, with remaining parts taken from reference TRBV28 and TRBJ1-1, reads DVKVTQSSRYLVKRTGEKVFLECVQDMDHENMFWYRQDPGLGLRLIYFSYDVKMKEKGDIPEGYSVSREKKERFSLILESASTNQTSMYLCASSTVRRMNTEAFFGQGTRLTVV.

V usage is TRBV15 and J usage is TRBJ1-2; 11 nucleotides match TRBD1. Per the germline V gene, CDR1 is LNHNV and CDR2 is YYDKDF (reference sequence). Germline trimming cut 0 bases from V and 8 bases from J; bases unmatched to any gene: 11. The length of the CDR3 is 17 residues. The CDR3 spells CATSRDRDRGVVGGYTF. CDR3 DNA: TGTGCCACCAGCAGAGATCGGGACAGGGGGGTCGTCGGAGGCTACACCTTC.

This clone has a handful of counts. The chain links TRBV30 to TRBJ2-1; D remains ambiguous. This CDR3 is built from 15 residues. Germline CDR1 reads GTSNPN; CDR2 reads SVGIG (reference sequence). Between the trimmed V and J ends, which lost 3 bases and 0 bases, there was a span of 12 bases. Here the CDR3 reads CAWSDETSSYNEQFF. The CDR3 DNA reads TGTGCCTGGAGCGACGAGACCAGCTCCTACAATGAGCAGTTCTTC.

This chain links TRBV19 with TRBJ2-7, with TRBD1 as a possible D gene (5 bases). This CDR3 has 14 amino acids. Deletions cut 5 bases from V and 0 bases from J, with 11 bases between. Germline loops: CDR1 LNHDA, CDR2 SQIVND (reference sequence). CDR3 coding DNA: TGTGCCAGTAGTGACCCGGACACCTCCTACGAGCAGTACTTC. It is translated as CASSDPDTSYEQYF.

The chain links TRBV5-5 to TRBJ2-7; D is possibly TRBD1 (6 bases). The CDR3 is 15 residues long. Germline CDR1 is SGHKS and CDR2 is YYEKEE (reference sequence). With 3 bases removed from V and 6 bases from J, the gap between germline ends came to 19 bases. CDR3 nucleotide sequence: TGTGCCAGCAGCTGGAACCCCCGGGACAAGATCGAGCAGTACTTC. Amino acids: CASSWNPRDKIEQYF.

The V call is TRBV28, the J call TRBJ2-5; 9 bases align to TRBD2. The DNA end is more similar to TRBJ2-7, so the J call may be wrong. The V gene's germline CDR1 is MDHEN and CDR2 SYDVKM. The CDR3 contains 13 residues. This chain's CDR3 is CASRGGRADEQYF. CDR3 in DNA: TGTGCCAGCAGGGGCGGGAGGGCGGACGAGCAGTACTTC.

The rearrangement links TRBV30 to TRBJ1-1; 10 bases line up with TRBD1. Germline V gene lookup returns CDR1 GTSNPN and CDR2 SVGIG (reference sequence). V dropped 2 bases and J dropped 5; count of bases not matched to a gene: 5. The CDR3 has 14 residues. The CDR3 protein is CAWSTGQGRTEAFF. The CDR3 DNA is TGTGCCTGGAGTACGGGACAGGGGAGGACTGAAGCTTTCTTT.

The chain couples TRBV5-1 to TRBJ2-1, with 8 bases that match TRBD2. In germline, CDR1 is SGHRS, CDR2 YFSETQ. V trimming: 3 bases; J trimming: 8 bases; junction bases outside the gene matches: 7. The CDR3 spans 14 residues. The CDR3 nucleotides read TGCGCCAGCAGCTACCCGGGAGGGCCCCATGAGCAGTTCTTC. It translates to CASSYPGGPHEQFF.